A selection of T cell receptor beta chains follows, all from one sample in a study of metastatic and nonmetastatic thyroid tumors. TCRdb re-clonotyped the PCR reads via MiXCR. The sample shows approximately 90,000 clones, around 9.2% of them seen only once. Sequences were obtained from blood. The receptors shown here come from a female donor with papillary thyroid cancer or a benign thyroid nodule (not recorded which). Some clones in this sample may be carry-over from other donors' samples. The CDR3 runs from the conserved cysteine through the conserved F or W. D genes are given only for firm matches. Clone size appears in some rows only: once, few, many, or a class for an expanded clone.

cdr3_aa | cdr3_nt | clone_size | j_call | d_call | v_call
CASSILTGGNQPQHF | TGTGCCAGTAGTATCCTGACAGGGGGCAATCAGCCCCAGCATTTT | many | TRBJ1-5 | TRBD1 | TRBV19
CASSYSRTGGGYGYTF | TGTGCCAGCAGTTACTCAAGGACAGGGGGCGGATATGGCTACACCTTC | many | TRBJ1-2 | TRBD1 | TRBV6-6
CSARDGLAVGPGSPDTQYF | TGCAGTGCTAGAGATGGGTTAGCGGTGGGGCCTGGATCGCCAGATACGCAGTATTTT | . | TRBJ2-3 | . | TRBV20-1
CATTKGSASYEQYF | TGTGCCACCACGAAGGGTTCGGCTTCCTACGAGCAGTACTTC | many | TRBJ2-7 | . | TRBV19
CASSELAGRGELFF | TGTGCCAGCAGTGAGCTAGCGGGACGCGGGGAGCTGTTTTTT | many | TRBJ2-2 | TRBD2 | TRBV2
CASSLTGGNQPQHF | TGCGCCAGCAGCTTAACAGGGGGCAATCAGCCCCAGCATTTT | many | TRBJ1-5 | TRBD1 | TRBV7-9
CASSWVRHEQYF | TGTGCCAGCAGCTGGGTCCGCCACGAGCAGTACTTC | many | TRBJ2-7 | . | TRBV28
CASRLEPGLYSPLHF | TGTGCCAGCAGACTTGAACCGGGTCTTTATTCACCCCTCCACTTT | many | TRBJ1-6 | . | TRBV2
CASTLGEGNQPQHF | TGTGCCAGCACCCTGGGGGAGGGCAATCAGCCCCAGCATTTT | . | TRBJ1-5 | . | TRBV5-6
CASSLGGLARNEQFF | TGTGCCAGCAGCTTGGGGGGACTAGCACGCAATGAGCAGTTCTTC | many | TRBJ2-1 | TRBD2 | TRBV5-5
CASSRNSGTGGAEQYF | TGTGCCAGCAGCCGCAATTCCGGGACAGGGGGCGCCGAGCAGTACTTC | many | TRBJ2-7 | TRBD1 | TRBV6-1
CASREAGTGMYEQYF | TGTGCCAGCAGGGAGGCCGGGACAGGGATGTACGAGCAGTACTTC | many | TRBJ2-7 | TRBD1 | TRBV6-1
CASRPRLGEFYNSPLHF | TGTGCCAGCAGGCCCCGATTAGGAGAATTCTATAATTCACCCCTCCACTTT | many | TRBJ1-6 | . | TRBV6-1
CASSEQGSGGANTQYF | TGTGCCAGCAGTGAACAGGGTAGCGGGGGGGCGAATACGCAGTATTTT | . | TRBJ2-3 | TRBD2 | TRBV6-1
CASSASRTTGELFF | TGTGCCAGCAGCGCCTCTAGGACCACCGGGGAGCTGTTTTTT | many | TRBJ2-2 | . | TRBV13
CASSIRQGNTEAFF | TGTGCCAGTAGTATACGACAGGGCAACACTGAAGCTTTCTTT | many | TRBJ1-1 | TRBD1 | TRBV19
CASGLLGSYSNQPQHF | TGTGCCAGCGGTTTGCTGGGTAGCTATAGCAATCAGCCCCAGCATTTT | . | TRBJ1-5 | . | TRBV28
CASSPGPGTDTEAFF | TGCGCCAGCAGCCCGGGACCCGGGACAGACACTGAAGCTTTCTTT | many | TRBJ1-1 | TRBD1 | TRBV5-1
CASSWALGLAIETQYF | TGCGCCAGCAGTTGGGCCTTGGGACTAGCTATTGAGACCCAGTACTTC | many | TRBJ2-5 | TRBD2 | TRBV5-1
CAISDLGPNTEAFF | TGTGCCATCAGTGATCTCGGACCGAACACTGAAGCTTTCTTT | . | TRBJ1-1 | . | TRBV10-3
CATSDPTGGFLETQYF | TGTGCCACCAGTGACCCGACAGGGGGCTTTTTGGAGACCCAGTACTTC | many | TRBJ2-5 | TRBD1 | TRBV24-1
CATSPRGGEDEQFF | TGTGCCACCAGCCCACGCGGGGGCGAGGATGAGCAGTTCTTC | few | TRBJ2-1 | . | TRBV15
CASSQRRGSNEKLFF | TGTGCCAGCTCCCAGCGGAGGGGATCGAATGAAAAACTGTTTTTT | many | TRBJ1-4 | . | TRBV18
CASSLRSSYNEQFF | TGTGCCAGCAGTTTACGGAGCTCCTACAATGAGCAGTTCTTC | many | TRBJ2-1 | . | TRBV6-1
CASSLTGSDYGYTF | TGCGCCAGCAGCTTGACAGGGTCCGACTATGGCTACACCTTC | few | TRBJ1-2 | . | TRBV5-1
CASSLGRGGPGDTQYF | TGTGCCAGCAGCTTAGGGCGGGGGGGCCCAGGAGATACGCAGTATTTT | many | TRBJ2-3 | TRBD2 | TRBV7-2
CASSQDRGGAADTQYF | TGTGCCAGCAGCCAAGACCGCGGGGGGGCAGCAGATACGCAGTATTTT | many | TRBJ2-3 | TRBD2 | TRBV4-2
CASSLDPDKVNTGELFF | TGCGCCAGCAGCTTGGATCCGGACAAAGTGAACACCGGGGAGCTGTTTTTT | many | TRBJ2-2 | . | TRBV5-1
CASSQDPVVQPQHF | TGCGCCAGCAGCCAAGATCCGGTGGTTCAGCCCCAGCATTTT | many | TRBJ1-5 | . | TRBV4-1
CASSPGTGGLYGYTF | TGTGCCAGCAGCCCCGGGACAGGGGGCCTCTATGGCTACACCTTC | many | TRBJ1-2 | TRBD1 | TRBV9
CASSLGQGDYEQYF | TGCGCCAGCAGCTTGGGACAGGGGGACTACGAGCAGTACTTC | few | TRBJ2-7 | TRBD1 | TRBV5-1
CATSRVSGGQSSSYEQYF | TGTGCCACCAGCAGAGTTAGCGGGGGGCAGTCGAGCTCCTACGAGCAGTACTTC | many | TRBJ2-7 | TRBD2 | TRBV15
CASSLGVWETQYF | TGTGCCAGCAGTCTAGGTGTTTGGGAGACCCAGTACTTC | many | TRBJ2-5 | . | TRBV11-2
CASGPTVYEQYF | TGTGCTAGTGGTCCGACAGTCTACGAGCAGTACTTC | few | TRBJ2-7 | . | TRBV12-5
CASTQGGVGTDTQYF | TGTGCCAGCACCCAGGGGGGAGTCGGCACAGATACGCAGTATTTT | few | TRBJ2-3 | . | TRBV12-3/TRBV12-4
CASSEESRQHIQYF | TGTGCCAGCAGTGAAGAAAGCAGACAACACATTCAGTACTTC | many | TRBJ2-4 | . | TRBV6-1
CATTSGGSLAKNIQYF | TGTGCCACGACTAGCGGGGGGTCCCTGGCCAAAAACATTCAGTACTTC | many | TRBJ2-4 | TRBD2 | TRBV15
CASSPGLAGGRGEQFF | TGTGCCAGCTCACCGGGACTAGCGGGGGGGCGAGGCGAGCAGTTCTTC | many | TRBJ2-1 | TRBD2 | TRBV18
CASSSGGGSLGGNEQFF | TGCGCCAGCAGTAGCGGGGGAGGGTCTCTCGGAGGCAATGAGCAGTTCTTC | many | TRBJ2-1 | TRBD2 | TRBV5-1
CASSSSGRRQETQYF | TGTGCCAGCAGTTCTAGCGGGAGACGACAAGAGACCCAGTACTTC | . | TRBJ2-5 | TRBD2 | TRBV6-5
CASSRLGQETFSPLHF | TGTGCCAGCAGCCGGCTAGGACAGGAGACTTTTTCACCCCTCCACTTT | many | TRBJ1-6 | TRBD1 | TRBV14